Following are 9 T cell receptor beta chains from one sample sequenced in a study of T cell responses to AZD1222 COVID-19 vaccine. Profiling relied on immunoSEQ multiplex PCR, and the TCRdb table lists in-frame clones only, not all of them. The data show about 120,000 clones, around 89% seen once. Source: peripheral blood, taken on day 0 of AZD1222 vaccination. These receptor sequences come from an adult in good health.

J is TRBJ2-5 and V is TRBV6-4; 9 nucleotides match TRBD1. The germline gives CDR1 MRHNA, CDR2 SNTAGT. This CDR3 region has 15 residues. Trimming at V came to 4 bases and at J to 2 bases, leaving 5 bases not matched to a gene. In DNA, the CDR3 is TGTGCCAGCAGTGTGGACAGGGGAACGCAAGAGACCCAGTACTTC. Protein: CASSVDRGTQETQYF.

The V and J genes are TRBV23-1 and TRBJ2-1; 9 positions agree with TRBD1. TRBV23-1 is labeled an ORF, and its function is uncertain. J was trimmed by 2 bases and V by 4 bases; bases with no gene match: 15. The CDR3 totals 19 residues. The DNA of the CDR3 is TGCGCCAGCAGTCCACCGCGAGCCGACAGGGGGTATCCCTACAATGAGCAGTTCTTC. Amino acids: CASSPPRADRGYPYNEQFF.

CDR3 coding DNA: TGTGCCAGCAGTTACGAGGCCAGATTTTCGGCTAGCTCCTACAATGAGCAGTTCTTC. It encodes CASSYEARFSASSYNEQFF. This rearrangement joins TRBV6-2 or TRBV6-3 to TRBJ2-1; D unresolved. Germline CDR1 and CDR2: MNHEY and SVGEGT. V was pared by 2 bases and J by 0 bases, with 20 bases between. This CDR3 has 19 amino acids.

This chain joins TRBV9 and TRBJ2-7, with D unclear. Germline CDR1 reads SGDLS; CDR2 reads YYNGEE. Trimming removed 4 bases from V and 5 bases from J, with 16 bases in between. The CDR3 has 14 residues. The CDR3 sequence is CASSPQGGRDEQYF. CDR3 nucleotide sequence: TGTGCCAGCAGCCCCCAAGGCGGCAGAGACGAGCAGTACTTC.

As to this clone: This CDR3 is also generated by other DNA sequences in the sample. This sequence joins TRBV27 and TRBJ1-2, with D possibly TRBD1 on 5 matching bases. Trimming shortened V by 2 bases and J by 4 bases, and 8 bases separated the two germline ends. The V gene's germline CDR1 is MNHEY and CDR2 SMNVEV (reference sequence). The length of the CDR3 is 13 residues. CDR3 bases: TGTGCCAGCAGTTTACAGGGTCCCTATGGCTACACCTTC. It is translated as CASSLQGPYGYTF.

The V call is TRBV2, the J call TRBJ1-2; possible D gene TRBD1, 5 bases. Trimming removed 7 bases at V and 3 bases at J, with 12 bases between. Germline-derived CDR1 and CDR2 are SNHLY and FYNNEI. The CDR3 is made up of 13 amino acids. CDR3 amino acids: CASIYQGDYGYTF. The CDR3 DNA is TGTGCCAGCATTTATCAAGGGGACTATGGCTACACCTTC.

Note on this clone: Other DNA sequences in this specimen translate into the identical CDR3. The V and J genes are TRBV5-4 and TRBJ2-7, with D perhaps assigned TRBD1 or TRBD2 (6 bases each). The ends were cut back, 2 bases at V and 6 bases at J, with 9 bases in the middle. CDR1 is SGHNT, CDR2 YYREEE, per germline (reference sequence). CDR3 length: 12 amino acids. The CDR3 DNA sequence: TGTGCCAGCAGCTTCGGAGGGGGCGAGCAGTACTTC. Encoded protein: CASSFGGGEQYF.

The V gene is TRBV10-3, the J gene TRBJ2-3; 12 nucleotides match TRBD2. CDR1 is ENHRY, CDR2 SYGVKD, per germline. The ends lost 0 bases at V and 1 base at J; junction bases unmatched: 2. The CDR3 extends over 17 amino acids. The CDR3 DNA is TGTGCCATCAGTGAGTCGCGGACTAGCGGGGGCACAGATACGCAGTATTTT. Its protein product is CAISESRTSGGTDTQYF.

V usage is TRBV5-4 and J usage is TRBJ1-1; no firm D call. Germline V lookup: CDR1 SGHNT, CDR2 YYREEE (reference sequence). Trimming cost V 2 bases and J 0 bases, with 5 bases left between them. This CDR3 spans 13 amino acids. This chain's CDR3 is CASSLPMNTEAFF. CDR3 nucleotide sequence: TGTGCCAGCAGCTTACCCATGAACACTGAAGCTTTCTTT.